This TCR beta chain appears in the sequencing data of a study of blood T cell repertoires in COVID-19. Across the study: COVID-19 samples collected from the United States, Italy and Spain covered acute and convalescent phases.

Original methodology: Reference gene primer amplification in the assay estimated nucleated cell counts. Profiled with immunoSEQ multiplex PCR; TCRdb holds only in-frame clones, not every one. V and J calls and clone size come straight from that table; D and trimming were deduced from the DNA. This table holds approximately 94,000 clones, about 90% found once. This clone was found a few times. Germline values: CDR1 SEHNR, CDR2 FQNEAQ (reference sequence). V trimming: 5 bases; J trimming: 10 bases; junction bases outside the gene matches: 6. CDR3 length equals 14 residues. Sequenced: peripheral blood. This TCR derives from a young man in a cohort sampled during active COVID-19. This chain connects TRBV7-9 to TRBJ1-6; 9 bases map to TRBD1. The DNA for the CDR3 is TGTGCCAGCAGCGACCGGACAGGGGCCTCACCCCTCCACTTT. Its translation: CASSDRTGASPLHF.